A single sample gave rise to the 18 T cell receptor beta chains below, sequenced in a study of regulatory T cells in long-lasting Graves disease. Combining iRepertoire HTBI primers with Arm-PCR of CDR3 regions, the authors built TCR beta libraries. TCRdb re-analysed the multiplex PCR reads in MiXCR, keeping a single row per CDR3 protein. The sample yields under 500,000 distinct CDR3 sequences, roughly 20% seen once. The time point here: persistent/refractory GD, antithyroid drugs over 5 years with positive TRAb. The authors made the TCR library using RNA they extracted from PBMCs. Sequences were derived from peripheral blood mononuclear cells (PBMCs), sampled when the disease was refractory, from a patient treated with antithyroid drugs. These receptors all come from a female donor with Graves disease.

The genes are TRBV6-2 or TRBV6-3 and TRBJ1-2; unclear D gene. Trimming took 3 bases from V and 5 from J, leaving 7 bases between them. Germline CDR1 MNHEY, CDR2 SVGEGT. The CDR3 is 12 amino acids. CDR3 in amino acids: CASSYGQYGYTF. The DNA for the CDR3 is TGTGCCAGCAGTTATGGGCAGTATGGCTACACCTTC.

This chain uses TRBV4-1 with TRBJ2-2; 8 bases map to TRBD2. There are 16 residues in the CDR3. CDR1 MGHRA and CDR2 YSYEKL come from the germline V gene. V lost 4 bases to trimming and J lost 3 bases; unmatched junction nucleotides: 7. CDR3 sequence: CASSPRGLEHTGELFF. In nucleotides, the CDR3 is TGCGCCAGCAGCCCACGGGGACTAGAACACACCGGGGAGCTGTTTTTT.

This clonotype has a count of ten or more. The gene calls are TRBV27 and TRBJ2-7; D is unresolved. CDR1 and CDR2 from the germline V gene are MNHEY and SMNVEV (reference sequence). Deletions cut 5 bases from V and 5 bases from J, with 10 bases between. The CDR3 has 12 amino acids. As DNA, the CDR3 is TGTGCCAGCAGTCAACAAACTAACGAGCAGTACTTC. This sequence encodes CASSQQTNEQYF.

In this sample, this clonotype turned up many times. J is TRBJ2-7 and V is TRBV7-3; D may be TRBD2 (6 bases). The germline V and J ends were trimmed by 2 bases and 6 bases, with 11 bases remaining between them. This CDR3 is built from 13 residues. Germline V gives CDR1 SGHTA, CDR2 FQGTGA. The CDR3 DNA sequence: TGTGCCAGCAGCTTAGACGGGCGGGGCGAGCAGTACTTC. This gives the protein CASSLDGRGEQYF.

This clonotype turned up a few times. This chain links TRBV7-9 with TRBJ2-5; D not resolved. Germline loops: CDR1 SEHNR, CDR2 FQNEAQ (reference sequence). This CDR3 is 12 amino acids long. V was trimmed by 5 bases and J by 9 bases, leaving 13 bases between them. CDR3 sequence reads: CASSRAGFAQYF. CDR3 coding DNA: TGTGCCAGCAGCCGGGCCGGGTTTGCCCAGTACTTC.

This clonotype turned up a few times. The chain recombines TRBV7-2 with TRBJ2-4; D possibly corresponds to TRBD1 (6 bases). Germline V gives CDR1 SGHTA, CDR2 FQGNSA. The CDR3 is 14 amino acids. Trimming took 5 bases from V and 10 from J, leaving 18 bases between them. The CDR3 DNA reads as TGTGCCAGCAGCCTCTCCGGGACATTTGCGATTCAGTACTTC. This codes for CASSLSGTFAIQYF.

The gene calls are TRBV19 and TRBJ2-7; D possibly corresponds to TRBD1 (6 bases). CDR1 and CDR2 (germline): LNHDA, SQIVND (reference sequence). The CDR3 is made up of 14 amino acids. Trimming took 4 bases from V and 2 from J, leaving 12 bases between them. The CDR3 nucleotides read TGTGCCAGTAGTACCCGGACAGTCGCCTACGAGCAGTACTTC. It yields the protein CASSTRTVAYEQYF.

About this clonotype: This clone may be a read error of a much larger clone one base away. The chain uses TRBV11-2 and TRBJ2-7; D gene uncertain. The CDR3 spans 14 residues. Germline assignment: CDR1 SGHAT and CDR2 FQNNGV. DNA for the CDR3: TGTGCCAGCGGCTTAGATGGGCCAGACTACGAGCAGTACTTC. The encoded protein is CASGLDGPDYEQYF.

This clonotype was observed a few times. The genes are TRBV28 and TRBJ1-2; no clear D gene. Germline CDR1 is MDHEN and CDR2 is SYDVKM. Trimming took 3 bases from V and 8 from J, leaving 13 bases between them. The CDR3 runs to 13 residues. CDR3 sequence: CASSFMGSGGYTF. DNA of the CDR3: TGTGCCAGCAGTTTTATGGGCTCTGGGGGCTACACCTTC.

This clonotype was counted many times. The chain is built from TRBV28 and TRBJ2-7, with D possibly TRBD2 on 5 matching bases. The V gene lost 2 bases and the J gene lost 6 bases, with 8 bases spanning the gap. From germline, CDR1 is MDHEN and CDR2 SYDVKM. CDR3 length: 12 residues. CDR3 in DNA: TGTGCCAGCAGTTTACCGGGGTCCGAGCAGTACTTC. This translates into CASSLPGSEQYF.

This clonotype was counted a few times. The chain has TRBV28 and TRBJ2-3, with 7 bases matching TRBD1. In germline, CDR1 is MDHEN, CDR2 SYDVKM. This CDR3 spans 15 amino acids. Trimming at V came to 6 bases and at J to 1 base, leaving 7 bases not matched to a gene. The CDR3 loop reads CASSRTGTGTDTQYF. CDR3 nucleotides: TGTGCCAGCAGCCGCACCGGGACAGGCACAGATACGCAGTATTTT.

The table lists this clonotype with many counts. CDR3 sequence reads: CASRKLAGDEQYF. As DNA, the CDR3 is TGTGCCAGCAGAAAACTAGCGGGAGACGAGCAGTACTTC. The chain combines TRBV27 with TRBJ2-7; 11 bases align to TRBD2. Germline V lookup: CDR1 MNHEY, CDR2 SMNVEV (reference sequence). Trimming took 6 bases from V and 5 from J; bases not matched to a gene: 3. The CDR3 is 13 residues long.

This clonotype was recorded at least ten times. The rearrangement joins TRBV27 to TRBJ2-6; D is uncertain. This CDR3 is 21 amino acids long. Trimming took 0 bases from V and 0 from J, leaving 21 bases between them. CDR1 is MNHEY and CDR2 is SMNVEV in the germline V gene (reference sequence). The DNA for the CDR3 is TGTGCCAGCAGTTTATCGGTTTTTAGTAGCCTACCGAGCTCTGGGGCCAACGTCCTGACTTTC. Translated, it gives CASSLSVFSSLPSSGANVLTF.

This clonotype was picked up many times. The chain couples TRBV7-3 to TRBJ1-4; D is undetermined. CDR3 length: 15 residues. V was trimmed by 5 bases and J by 7 bases, leaving 17 bases between them. CDR1 SGHTA and CDR2 FQGTGA come from the germline V gene. This CDR3 reads CASSQAGRVGEKLFF. The CDR3 nucleotides read TGTGCCAGCAGCCAGGCCGGGAGGGTCGGTGAAAAACTGTTTTTT.

Note on this clonotype: This may be a read error, as it is one base from a much larger clone. The chain combines TRBV27 with TRBJ2-2, with D possibly being TRBD2 (6 bases). Trimming cost V 6 bases and J 2 bases, with 19 bases left between them. There are 17 residues in the CDR3. CDR1 is MNHEY and CDR2 is SMNVEV in the germline V gene (reference sequence). CDR3 nucleotides: TGTGCCAGCAGACCAGCGGGTTGGGGACGAAACACCGGGGAGCTGTTTTTT. This gives the protein CASRPAGWGRNTGELFF.

In this sample, this clonotype turned up a few times. The chain employs TRBV5-1 and TRBJ2-7; D gene uncertain. The CDR3 loop spans 14 amino acids. CDR1 SGHRS and CDR2 YFSETQ come from the germline V gene. V lost 0 bases and J lost 3, with 10 bases in between. For the CDR3, the DNA is TGCGCCAGCAGCTTGGAGCGATTGGGCTACGAGCAGTACTTC. This encodes CASSLERLGYEQYF.

This clonotype was observed a handful of times. The chain combines TRBV19 with TRBJ1-5, with D unresolved. The CDR3 consists of 15 residues. CDR1 is LNHDA, CDR2 SQIVND, per germline (reference sequence). V gave up 3 bases and J gave up 0 bases, with 9 bases separating them. The CDR3, as DNA: TGTGCCAGTAGTATGGCAGAGTATAGCAATCAGCCCCAGCATTTT. This codes for CASSMAEYSNQPQHF.

The sample holds many counts of this clonotype. The gene calls are TRBV6-1 and TRBJ2-5; tentative D call: TRBD2 (6 bases). Looked up from germline, CDR1 is MNHNS and CDR2 is SASEGT. Trimming removed 6 bases from V and 0 bases from J, with 14 bases in between. The CDR3 sequence is 15 residues long. The CDR3 DNA reads as TGTGCCAGCAGGGTTCAGGACTACCACCAAGAGACCCAGTACTTC. Protein: CASRVQDYHQETQYF.